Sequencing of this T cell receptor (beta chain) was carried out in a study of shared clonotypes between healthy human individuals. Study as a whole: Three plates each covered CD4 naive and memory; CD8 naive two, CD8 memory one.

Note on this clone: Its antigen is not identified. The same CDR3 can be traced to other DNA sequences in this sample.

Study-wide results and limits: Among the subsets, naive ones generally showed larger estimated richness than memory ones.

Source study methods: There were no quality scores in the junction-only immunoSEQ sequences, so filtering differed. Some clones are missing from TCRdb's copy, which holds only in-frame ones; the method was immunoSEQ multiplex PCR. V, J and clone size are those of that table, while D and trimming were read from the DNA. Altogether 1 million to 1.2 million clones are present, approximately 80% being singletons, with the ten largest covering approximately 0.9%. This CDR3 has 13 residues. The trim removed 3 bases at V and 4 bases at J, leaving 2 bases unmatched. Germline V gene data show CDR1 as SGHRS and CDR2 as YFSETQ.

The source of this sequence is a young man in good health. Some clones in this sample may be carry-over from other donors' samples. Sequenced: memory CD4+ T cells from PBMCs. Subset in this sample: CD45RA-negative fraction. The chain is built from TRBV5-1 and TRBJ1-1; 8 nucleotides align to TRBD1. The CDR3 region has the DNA TGCGCCAGCAGCTACGGACAGGGCACTGAAGCTTTCTTT. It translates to CASSYGQGTEAFF.